The source of this T cell receptor (beta chain) is a study of T cells in Graves' hyperthyroidism and ophthalmopathy. Per germline, CDR1 MNHEY and CDR2 SVGEGT. The CDR3 is 14 amino acids. Researchers amplified the TCR beta CDR3 regions from RNA transcripts. HTBI primers were used for first-round RT-PCR of the TCR CDR3. TCRdb ran MiXCR on the multiplex PCR reads and lists one entry per CDR3 protein. The repertoire includes about 280,000 distinct CDR3 sequences, 25% of them detected once, and about 25% sits in the top ten. With respect to this clonotype: Its specificity is unknown. At one of its ends the junction is not consistent with the germline gene, which may arise from a read error.

The patients, who ranged from 18 to 65 in age, presented with newly diagnosed hyperthyroidism lasting under 2 months. Thyroid ultrasound and orbital computed tomography, with clinical symptoms and serum thyroxine and TRAb, informed diagnoses. Study-wide results and limits: Peripheral blood also featured most of the thyroid clonotypes expanded above 0.001.

The V gene is TRBV6-2 or TRBV6-3, the J gene TRBJ2-7, with a tentative D call TRBD2 (6 bases). The sequencing sample was made of blood. This TCR derives from a man in his forties with Graves' hyperthyroidism that later progressed to Graves' ophthalmopathy. CDR3 nucleotide sequence: TGTGCCAGCGCAGGCCGGCGGGAATCCTACGGGCAGTGCTTC. Its translation: CASAGRRESYGQCF.